The rows below give T cell receptor beta chains drawn from one sample of a study of T cell responses to AZD1222 COVID-19 vaccine. The method was immunoSEQ multiplex PCR; TCRdb's version includes in-frame clones alone and lacks a portion of them. The sample holds roughly 180,000 clones; 90% to 95% are singletons and the top ten take 1.9%. The source was peripheral blood, collected on day 0 of AZD1222 vaccination. The receptors come from an adult in good health. Both conserved end residues are trimmed from each CDR3.

V | CDR3
TRBV30 | AWSTGSGVNQPQH
TRBV12-3/TRBV12-4 | ASGGTVFVRAF
TRBV6-1 | ASSEWGTEAF
TRBV6-1 | ASSGLSSAIQETQY
TRBV6-5 | ASTGTLNTGELF
TRBV3-1/TRBV3-2 | ASSRARGDSSSYNSPLH
TRBV6-6 | ASSRGTAYGYT
TRBV10-2 | ASSANNSPLH
TRBV3-1/TRBV3-2 | ASSHEGSSYEQY
TRBV7-2 | ASSPRSGRDSYEQY
TRBV28 | AILRDSNTEAF
TRBV24-1 | ATSDARGIHTEAF
TRBV19 | ASSPTPGGGQPQH